This T cell receptor (beta chain) was identified during a study of CD8+CD57+ T cells in acquired aplastic anemia. Turning to the study itself: The study obtained an average of approximately 2.9 ug of DNA from sorted CD4+ and CD8+ cells. Study outcomes and limitations: Some 28 CD8+ CDR3 sequences occurred in both the patients and the controls. The study found no significant CD8+ Simpson's diversity difference between patients and controls.

For this clonotype: Its antigen is undetermined.

CDR1 DFQATT and CDR2 SNEGSKA come from the germline V gene (reference sequence). The CDR3 is 14 amino acids. The V and J ends lost 6 bases and 2 bases respectively, with 17 bases between them. Investigators profiled TCR beta VDJ and CDR3 from genomic DNA template. TCRdb reanalysed the reads using MiXCR and keeps one entry per CDR3 protein. The sample yields about 180,000 distinct CDR3 sequences, roughly 65% seen once. Only patients with CD8+CD57+ cell expansion on flow cytometry were chosen for sequencing. Every patient was diagnosed with severe acquired aplastic anemia. The receptor was derived from a human donor with aplastic anemia. The chain combines TRBV20-1 with TRBJ2-7; perhaps TRBD2 as D (7 bases). What was sequenced was sorted CD4+, CD8+, or CD8+CD57+ T cells (not recorded which) from PBMCs. CDR3 amino acids: CSAIPGGRTYEQYF. CDR3 sequence (DNA): TGCAGTGCCATTCCGGGGGGCCGGACCTACGAGCAGTACTTC.